This paragraph covers one T cell receptor (beta chain) sequence. The antigen is unknown. The sample belongs to a study of cytomegalovirus exposure and HLA in healthy donors. Study-level background: The same platform was used for the 90 to 150 validation repertoires as for the roughly 700 first-cohort repertoires, as reported in a later analysis. General study findings and limits: Specificity of a few CMV-associated chains for CMV antigens was verified in vitro. Altogether, 150 to 200 TCR beta chains were recorded as cytomegalovirus-associated. The classifier reportedly diagnosed cytomegalovirus status with high sensitivity and specificity.

J lost 8 bases, V lost 0 bases, and 9 bases had no gene match. Germline loops: CDR1 SGHRS, CDR2 YFSETQ. CDR3 size: 15 residues. Repertoires were generated with immunoSEQ multiplex PCR, while TCRdb's copy carries only in-frame clones and drops some. The table includes fewer than 120,000 clones, roughly 90% detected once. The chain has TRBV5-1 and TRBJ1-2; TRBD1 agrees at 8 bases. The material sequenced was PBMCs. The source of this sequence is a woman under 30 in good health and CMV-seronegative. The CDR3 here is CASSLGGQGGGGYTF. The CDR3 DNA is TGCGCCAGCAGCTTGGGCGGACAGGGAGGAGGCGGCTACACCTTC.